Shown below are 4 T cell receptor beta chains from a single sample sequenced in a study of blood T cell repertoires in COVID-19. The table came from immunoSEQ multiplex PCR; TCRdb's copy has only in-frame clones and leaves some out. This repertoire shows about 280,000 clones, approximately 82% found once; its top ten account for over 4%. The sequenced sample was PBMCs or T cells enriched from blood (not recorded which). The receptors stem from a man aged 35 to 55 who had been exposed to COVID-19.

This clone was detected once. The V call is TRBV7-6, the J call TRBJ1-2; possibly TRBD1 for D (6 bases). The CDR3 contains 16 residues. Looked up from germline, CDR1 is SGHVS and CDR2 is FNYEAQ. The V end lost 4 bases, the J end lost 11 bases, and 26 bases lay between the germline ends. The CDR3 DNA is TGTGCCAGCAGCTGGGATAGCCGGACAGTGTCCATTGGTTACACCTTC. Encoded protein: CASSWDSRTVSIGYTF.

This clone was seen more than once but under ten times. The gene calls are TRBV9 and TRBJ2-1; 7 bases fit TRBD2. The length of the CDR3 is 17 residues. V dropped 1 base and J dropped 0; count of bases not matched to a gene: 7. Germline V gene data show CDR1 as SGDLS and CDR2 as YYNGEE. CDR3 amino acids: CASSVMTREVSYNEQFF. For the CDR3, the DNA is TGTGCCAGCAGCGTAATGACCCGGGAGGTCTCCTACAATGAGCAGTTCTTC. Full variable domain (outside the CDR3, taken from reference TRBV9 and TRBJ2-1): DSGVTQTPKHLITATGQRVTLRCSPRSGDLSVYWYQQSLDQGLQFLIQYYNGEERAKGNILERFSAQQFPDLHSELNLSSLELGDSALYFCASSVMTREVSYNEQFFGPGTRLTVL.

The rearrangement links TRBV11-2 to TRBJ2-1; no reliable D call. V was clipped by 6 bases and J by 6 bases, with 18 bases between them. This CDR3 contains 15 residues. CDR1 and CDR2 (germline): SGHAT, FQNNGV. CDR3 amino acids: CASSLESFFVNEQFF. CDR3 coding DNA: TGTGCCAGCAGTCTGGAGAGTTTTTTCGTCAATGAGCAGTTCTTC.

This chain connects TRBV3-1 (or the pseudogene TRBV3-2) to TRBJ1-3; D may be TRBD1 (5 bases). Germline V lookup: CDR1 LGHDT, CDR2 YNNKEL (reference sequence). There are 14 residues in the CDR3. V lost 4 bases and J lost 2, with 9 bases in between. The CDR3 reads CASSPGTPGNTIYF. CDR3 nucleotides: TGTGCCAGCAGCCCCGGGACTCCTGGAAACACCATATATTTT.